What follows are 29 T cell receptor beta chains derived from one specimen sequenced in a study of T cell repertoires in breast cancer. Unpaired genes were suppressed by blocking oligonucleotides during a second nested PCR. TCRdb re-derived calls from the emulsion pairing reads in MiXCR, one entry per CDR3 protein. The repertoire holds roughly 40,000 distinct CDR3 sequences, with 35% to 50% as singletons. Paired alpha-beta TCRs of CD8+ T cells were analyzed by expanded emulsion RT-PCR. The sequencing input was CD8+ T cells. The source of these receptors is a pool of human donors with breast cancer or a healthy control (not recorded which).

This rearrangement joins TRBV19 to TRBJ1-2; no clear D. Germline V gives CDR1 LNHDA, CDR2 SQIVND (reference sequence). V dropped 8 bases and J dropped 2 bases, with 12 bases sitting between them. This CDR3 has 13 amino acids. In DNA form, the CDR3 reads TGTGCCAGTTCCTCAGGCCCCAACTATGGCTACACCTTC. Encoded protein: CASSSGPNYGYTF.

The genes are TRBV2 and TRBJ1-2, with TRBD1 identical over 11 bases. Germline V gene data show CDR1 as SNHLY and CDR2 as FYNNEI. The CDR3 loop spans 14 amino acids. V lost 6 bases, J lost 2 bases, and 2 bases stayed unmatched. CDR3 bases: TGTGCCAGCAGAGGGACAGGGGGGAACTATGGCTACACCTTC. It specifies CASRGTGGNYGYTF.

A note on this clonotype: A junction boundary mismatches the germline segment, possibly from a read error. The chain employs TRBV6-1 and TRBJ2-7, with D unresolved. There are 15 residues in the CDR3. Germline CDR1 and CDR2: MNHNS and SASEGT. The CDR3 is CAISEANRLNGEQYF. The CDR3, as DNA: TGTGCCATCAGTGAAGCTAATCGGCTGAACGGAGAGCAGTACTTC.

The chain uses TRBV7-3 and TRBJ1-1; D gene uncertain. This CDR3 region has 14 residues. Between the trimmed V and J ends, which lost 2 bases and 3 bases, there was a span of 10 bases. Germline V gives CDR1 SGHTA, CDR2 FQGTGA. CDR3 sequence reads: CASSLGGLDTEAFF. The CDR3 nucleotides read TGTGCCAGCAGCTTAGGAGGGTTGGACACTGAAGCTTTCTTT.

CDR3 nucleotides: TGTGCCAGCAGCCCCTCCGCCCCCTTTTACGATTCACCCCTCCACTTT. This gives the protein CASSPSAPFYDSPLHF. This chain connects TRBV27 to TRBJ1-6; no firm D call. Trimming stripped 6 bases from V and 8 bases from J, with 20 bases between. The CDR3 loop spans 16 amino acids. Germline CDR1 MNHEY, CDR2 SMNVEV (reference sequence).

In DNA form, the CDR3 reads TGTGCCAGCAGCGTAGGGCACACAGATACGCAGTATTTT. It translates to CASSVGHTDTQYF. The chain joins TRBV9 to TRBJ2-3; D is unclear. This CDR3 is 13 amino acids long. The germline V gene encodes CDR1 SGDLS and CDR2 YYNGEE. V shed 0 bases and J shed 2 bases, with 4 bases lying between them. The variable domain in full, with the rest retrieved from reference TRBV9 and TRBJ2-3, is DSGVTQTPKHLITATGQRVTLRCSPRSGDLSVYWYQQSLDQGLQFLIQYYNGEERAKGNILERFSAQQFPDLHSELNLSSLELGDSALYFCASSVGHTDTQYFGPGTRLTVL.

This rearrangement joins TRBV10-3 to TRBJ1-3, with D perhaps matching TRBD1 (5 bases). V lost 5 bases, J lost 2 bases, and 7 bases lay in between. CDR3 length: 13 residues. Germline V CDR1 and CDR2: ENHRY, SYGVKD. CDR3 in DNA: TGTGCCATCAGTCGGGGGACTGGAAACACCATATATTTT. As protein: CAISRGTGNTIYF.

This clonotype was observed at least ten times. V gene TRBV20-1 combines with J gene TRBJ2-4; unclear D gene. Trimming left V 3 bases short and J 7 bases short, with 10 bases between. The CDR3 consists of 12 residues. Germline V CDR1 and CDR2: DFQATT, SNEGSKA (reference sequence). The CDR3 bases are TGCAGTGCTAGCCCCCAGACCAACATTCAGTACTTC. Translation gives CSASPQTNIQYF.

This clonotype was seen ten or more times. This chain connects TRBV20-1 to TRBJ2-3; D is unclear. V was trimmed by 6 bases and J by 2 bases, leaving 12 bases between them. Germline V gene lookup returns CDR1 DFQATT and CDR2 SNEGSKA (reference sequence). The CDR3 is made up of 13 amino acids. CDR3 protein: CSASRRSTDTQYF. The CDR3 nucleotides are TGCAGTGCATCTCGACGGTCCACAGATACGCAGTATTTT.

The rearrangement uses TRBV6-6 and TRBJ2-2; no definite D call. The germline V gene has CDR1 MNHNY and CDR2 SVGAGI (reference sequence). CDR3 size: 14 residues. Trimming shortened V by 2 bases and J by 0 bases, and 4 bases separated the two germline ends. CDR3 loop: CASSYSPNTGELFF. CDR3 coding DNA: TGTGCCAGCAGTTACAGCCCGAACACCGGGGAGCTGTTTTTT.

This chain uses TRBV7-9 with TRBJ2-7; TRBD1 agrees at 9 bases. Looked up from germline, CDR1 is SEHNR and CDR2 is FQNEAQ (reference sequence). The CDR3 covers 15 residues. The V segment lost 7 bases and the J segment 4 bases; nucleotides outside the gene matches: 11. The CDR3 is CASIAAGTGSYEQYF. The CDR3, as DNA: TGTGCCAGCATAGCTGCAGGGACAGGGAGTTACGAGCAGTACTTC.

On this clonotype itself: One junction end does not reproduce the germline sequence, and a read error may be involved. The chain carries TRBV2 and TRBJ2-3; 8 nucleotides line up with TRBD2. The germline gives CDR1 SNHLY, CDR2 FYNNEI. The CDR3 has 19 residues. Written as DNA, the CDR3 is TGTGCCAGCAGTGGGTGGGGGACTCGGGCTAGCGGGTTCCCAGACACGCAGTATTTT. Translated: CASSGWGTRASGFPDTQYF.

This chain uses TRBV2 with TRBJ2-3, with TRBD2 matching over 8 bases. The V gene's germline CDR1 is SNHLY and CDR2 FYNNEI. Trimming at V came to 0 bases and at J to 1 base, leaving 6 bases not matched to a gene. This CDR3 contains 17 residues. The CDR3 loop is CASSEAGSGARTDTQYF. In DNA form, the CDR3 reads TGTGCCAGCAGTGAAGCTGGTAGCGGGGCACGCACAGATACGCAGTATTTT.

The chain links TRBV12-3 or TRBV12-4 to TRBJ2-5; a possible D gene is TRBD2 (5 bases). The CDR3 extends over 13 amino acids. Deletions cut 4 bases from V and 0 bases from J, with 6 bases between. CDR3 in amino acids: CASSWRDQETQYF. The CDR3 DNA follows: TGTGCCAGCAGTTGGCGGGACCAAGAGACCCAGTACTTC.

About this clonotype: Being one base from a much bigger clone, this may be a read error. The chain links TRBV20-1 to TRBJ2-1, with D possibly being TRBD2 (7 bases). Germline V gene lookup returns CDR1 DFQATT and CDR2 SNEGSKA (reference sequence). There are 14 residues in the CDR3. V lost 0 bases and J 12 bases, leaving 18 bases between the germline ends. This chain's CDR3 is CSARDGGGGQGQFF. The CDR3 nucleotides read TGCAGTGCTAGAGATGGGGGCGGGGGTCAGGGGCAGTTCTTC.

The chain employs TRBV5-1 and TRBJ1-1; no firm D call. Germline loops: CDR1 SGHRS, CDR2 YFSETQ. This CDR3 spans 13 amino acids. V gave up 9 bases and J gave up 1 base, with 13 bases separating them. The CDR3 sequence: CATRTGTNTEAFF. The CDR3 DNA reads TGCGCCACCCGGACCGGAACGAACACTGAAGCTTTCTTT.

The CDR3 sequence: CASSAPGHSNTEAFF. The CDR3 DNA follows: TGTGCCAGCAGCGCTCCGGGACACTCGAACACTGAAGCTTTCTTT. The chain couples TRBV12-3 or TRBV12-4 to TRBJ1-1; weak D call: TRBD1 (6 bases). The CDR3 is made up of 15 amino acids. V dropped 6 bases and J dropped 1 base, with 15 bases sitting between them.

For this clonotype: It may be a read error: a sequence one base away is much more abundant. The J gene is TRBJ2-7, the V gene TRBV6-6; TRBD2 is a possible D gene (5 bases). Germline V CDR1 and CDR2: MNHNY, SVGAGI (reference sequence). This CDR3 is 15 amino acids long. In DNA form, the CDR3 reads TGTGCCAGCACCCAAGGTGGCGGACTCTCCTACAAGCAGTACTTC. It specifies CASTQGGGLSYKQYF.

The chain's CDR3 is CSGMGFYGYTF. CDR3 DNA sequence: TGCAGCGGTATGGGGTTCTATGGCTACACCTTC. V gene TRBV29-1 combines with J gene TRBJ1-2; no clear D. This CDR3 spans 11 amino acids. The ends were cut back, 7 bases at V and 4 bases at J, with 10 bases in the middle. Germline loops: CDR1 SQVTM, CDR2 ANQGSEA.

This clonotype appeared a few times. V and J are TRBV5-1 and TRBJ1-1; 11 bases map to TRBD1. CDR1 SGHRS and CDR2 YFSETQ come from the germline V gene. The CDR3 runs 16 residues. With V trimmed by 0 bases and J by 2 bases, 3 bases remained unmatched. In nucleotides, the CDR3 is TGCGCCAGCAGCTTGGGGACAGGGGGCTATAACACTGAAGCTTTCTTT. Translation gives CASSLGTGGYNTEAFF. The full variable domain, completed using reference TRBV5-1 and TRBJ1-1, is KAGVTQTPRYLIKTRGQQVTLSCSPISGHRSVSWYQQTPGQGLQFLFEYFSETQRNKGNFPGRFSGRQFSNSRSEMNVSTLELGDSALYLCASSLGTGGYNTEAFFGQGTRLTVV.

V usage is TRBV6-4 and J usage is TRBJ1-1; 11 bases are shared with TRBD1. Per the germline V gene, CDR1 is MRHNA and CDR2 is SNTAGT. V lost 8 bases to trimming and J lost 1 base; unmatched junction nucleotides: 9. The CDR3 loop spans 16 amino acids. For the CDR3, the DNA is TGTGCCAGCCGACCCGGACAGGGGGCATCGAACACTGAAGCTTTCTTT. Translation: CASRPGQGASNTEAFF.

In this sample, this clonotype turned up a few times. The V and J genes are TRBV5-1 and TRBJ2-2; TRBD2 agrees at 8 bases. CDR1 is SGHRS and CDR2 is YFSETQ in the germline V gene. The junction had 6 bases not matched to a gene; V was cut back by 0 bases and J by 5 bases. The CDR3 extends over 16 amino acids. The CDR3 nucleotides are TGCGCCAGCAGCTTGGCACTAGCGGTCAGAACCGGGGAGCTGTTTTTT. It encodes CASSLALAVRTGELFF.

This clonotype was observed once. The chain carries TRBV27 and TRBJ2-1; TRBD1 might be the D (6 bases). V was clipped by 5 bases and J by 0 bases, with 26 bases between them. Germline values: CDR1 MNHEY, CDR2 SMNVEV (reference sequence). The CDR3 contains 20 residues. The chain's CDR3 is CASSPISFLQGSYSYNEQFF. Written as DNA, the CDR3 is TGTGCCAGCAGTCCGATATCCTTTTTACAGGGCAGCTACTCCTACAATGAGCAGTTCTTC.

A word on this clonotype: At one boundary the junction diverges from the germline segment, which might be a read error. V usage is TRBV6-6 and J usage is TRBJ1-2; tentative D call: TRBD1 (5 bases). CDR1 is MNHNY, CDR2 SVGAGI, per germline (reference sequence). The CDR3 consists of 16 residues. CDR3 region: CAISGSSRGAIYGYTF. The CDR3 nucleotides are TGTGCCATCAGTGGTTCCTCTCGCGGGGCGATCTATGGCTACACCTTC.

V is TRBV20-1 and J is TRBJ2-2; TRBD2 matches at 11 bases. This CDR3 contains 15 residues. Germline V gene sequence: CDR1 DFQATT, CDR2 SNEGSKA (reference sequence). With V trimmed by 6 bases and J by 2 bases, 5 bases remained unmatched. The CDR3 reads CSARLAGLNTGELFF. CDR3 bases: TGCAGTGCCAGACTAGCGGGACTCAACACCGGGGAGCTGTTTTTT.

This chain uses TRBV5-4 with TRBJ2-3, with 9 bases that match TRBD1. This CDR3 has 15 residues. The germline V gene encodes CDR1 SGHNT and CDR2 YYREEE (reference sequence). Trimming removed 1 base from V and 4 bases from J; junction bases left unmatched: 4. Here the CDR3 reads CASSLTGGGSDTQYF. In DNA, the CDR3 is TGTGCCAGCAGCTTGACAGGGGGCGGATCAGATACGCAGTATTTT.

The rearrangement uses TRBV20-1 and TRBJ2-2, with TRBD2 identical over 12 bases. The length of the CDR3 is 16 residues. Looked up from germline, CDR1 is DFQATT and CDR2 is SNEGSKA (reference sequence). V lost 5 bases and J lost 0; bases outside the gene matches: 4. The CDR3 loop reads CSASGTSGSNTGELFF. CDR3 DNA: TGCAGTGCTTCCGGGACTAGCGGGTCGAACACCGGGGAGCTGTTTTTT.

The V call is TRBV6-4, the J call TRBJ1-4; 9 bases agree with TRBD1. Germline assignment: CDR1 MRHNA and CDR2 SNTAGT. The CDR3 consists of 15 residues. V shed 0 bases, J shed 6 bases, and the junction held 2 bases outside the gene matches. The CDR3 sequence is CASSDSNRGHEKLFF. CDR3 DNA: TGTGCCAGCAGTGACTCGAACAGGGGGCATGAAAAACTGTTTTTT.

Comments on this clonotype: This could be a read error, since a much larger clone is one nucleotide away. V usage is TRBV20-1 and J usage is TRBJ2-3; D is possibly TRBD1 (5 bases). The closer fit of TRBJ1-5 to the DNA end suggests the J call may be wrong. From germline, CDR1 is DFQATT and CDR2 SNEGSKA (reference sequence). The CDR3 contains 13 residues. The CDR3 region is CSAIRGRTDTQHF. The CDR3 DNA follows: TGCAGTGCTATCCGGGGCCGCACAGATACGCAGCATTTT.